The next 10 T cell receptor beta chains were all read from a single sample in a study of cytomegalovirus exposure and HLA in healthy donors. The primer mix had 60 Vbeta and 13 Jbeta primers. Only in-frame clones appear in the TCRdb table, and some are missing; sequencing was by immunoSEQ multiplex PCR. This sample yields about 92,000 clones, of which over 70% are seen a single time; roughly 1.1% belongs to the top ten. Sequenced sample: PBMCs. Receptors were obtained from a girl aged 2 to 10 in good health and CMV-seropositive.

V and J are TRBV6-5 and TRBJ2-2, with D possibly TRBD1 on 6 matching bases. Trimming took 4 bases from V and 5 from J, leaving 17 bases between them. This CDR3 is built from 16 residues. CDR1 is MNHEY, CDR2 SVGAGI, per germline. Written as DNA, the CDR3 is TGTGCCAGCAGTTCGCATAGAAACAGGGAGACCGGGGAGCTGTTTTTT. It is translated as CASSSHRNRETGELFF.

The chain recombines TRBV6-6 with TRBJ2-7, with TRBD1 matching 7 bases. The CDR3 is made up of 16 amino acids. Germline CDR1 and CDR2: MNHNY and SVGAGI (reference sequence). J lost 4 bases, V lost 7 bases, and 16 bases had no gene match. CDR3 region: CASKGWDSRNWYEQYF. As DNA, the CDR3 is TGTGCCAGCAAGGGTTGGGACAGCCGAAATTGGTACGAGCAGTACTTC.

This chain links TRBV28 with TRBJ2-7, with 10 bases identical to TRBD1. Germline trimming cut 5 bases from V and 1 base from J; bases unmatched to any gene: 2. The CDR3 spans 14 residues. CDR1 MDHEN and CDR2 SYDVKM come from the germline V gene. The CDR3 DNA reads TGTGCCAGCAGTCGACAGGGGGCATCCTACGAGCAGTACTTC. The encoded protein is CASSRQGASYEQYF.

The CDR3 is CASSLGGEAFF. CDR3 coding DNA: TGTGCCAGCAGCTTAGGAGGGGAAGCTTTCTTT. J is TRBJ1-1 and V is TRBV7-6, with D unresolved. V lost 1 base and J lost 8, with 5 bases in between. Germline V CDR1 and CDR2: SGHVS, FNYEAQ. CDR3 length: 11 amino acids.

V is TRBV9 and J is TRBJ2-6; no definite D call. In germline, CDR1 is SGDLS, CDR2 YYNGEE. The V end lost 5 bases, the J end lost 2 bases, and 5 bases lay between the germline ends. This CDR3 spans 13 amino acids. This chain's CDR3 is CASRTPGANVLTF. The DNA for the CDR3 is TGTGCCAGCAGGACTCCTGGGGCCAACGTCCTGACTTTC.

Notes on this clone: A read error may produce the germline difference seen at one junction end. V gene TRBV7-7 combines with J gene TRBJ2-3; TRBD2 agrees at 8 bases. The CDR3 is 16 amino acids. The germline CDR1 and CDR2 sequences are SSHAT and FNYEAQ (reference sequence). The CDR3, as DNA: TGTGCTAGCAGCTTAGGGGCGAGCGGGAGTTCAGATACGCAGTATTTT. It encodes CASSLGASGSSDTQYF. The variable domain in full, with the rest retrieved from reference TRBV7-7 and TRBJ2-3, is GAGVSQSPRYKVTKRGQDVTLRCDPISSHATLYWYQQALGQGPEFLTYFNYEAQPDKSGLPSDRFSAERPEGSISTLTIQRTEQRDSAMYRCASSLGASGSSDTQYFGPGTRLTVL.

This clone has more than one count but fewer than ten. CDR3 DNA: TGTGCCAGCAGGGCGGGACGCAGCTCCTACGAGCAGTACTTC. It codes for CASRAGRSSYEQYF. J is TRBJ2-7 and V is TRBV13; D is perhaps TRBD2 (6 bases). V lost 6 bases and J 0 bases, leaving 12 bases between the germline ends. This CDR3 has 14 amino acids. The germline V gene has CDR1 PRHDT and CDR2 FYEKMQ (reference sequence).

V and J are TRBV29-1 and TRBJ2-7; a possible D gene is TRBD2 (5 bases). The CDR3 is 12 residues long. Germline assignment: CDR1 SQVTM and CDR2 ANQGSEA. V shed 1 base and J shed 7 bases, with 11 bases lying between them. CDR3 region: CSVEGGSPEQYF. The CDR3 nucleotides are TGCAGCGTTGAAGGAGGGAGTCCGGAGCAGTACTTC.

The V call is TRBV29-1, the J call TRBJ2-7; 8 positions agree with TRBD1. CDR3 length: 13 residues. Germline-derived CDR1 and CDR2 are SQVTM and ANQGSEA. The J segment lost 4 bases and the V segment lost 5 bases, leaving 7 bases of the junction unmatched. The CDR3 coding sequence is TGCAGCGTTAGGACAGGGAGGCGGTACGAGCAGTACTTC. Amino acid sequence: CSVRTGRRYEQYF.

This rearrangement joins TRBV6-1 to TRBJ2-3; D gene uncertain. CDR3 size: 13 residues. Per germline, CDR1 MNHNS and CDR2 SASEGT. Deletions cut 3 bases from V and 5 bases from J, with 9 bases between. CDR3 coding DNA: TGTGCCAGCAGTGAGGTGAGGAGAGATACGCAGTATTTT. It yields the protein CASSEVRRDTQYF.